Listed below are T cell receptor beta chains from one sample, sequenced in a study of blood T cells in healthy people across ages. TCRdb ran MiXCR on the 5' RACE reads and lists one entry per CDR3 protein. This repertoire shows around 1.1 million distinct CDR3 sequences, under 40% found once; its top ten account for around 13%. Sequencing was done on a sample of blood. The receptors stem from a man aged 18 to 30 in good health. The CDR3 runs from the conserved cysteine through the conserved F or W. The D gene is left open where the match is weak. Size values are once, few and many counts, or a class for expanded clones, and some rows have none.

cdr3_length	v_call	j_call	clone_size	d_call	cdr3_aa
12	TRBV6-5	TRBJ1-1	-	-	CASSYSSTEAFF
14	TRBV7-2	TRBJ1-2	few	-	CASSFTEETYGYTF
20	TRBV12-3/TRBV12-4	TRBJ2-1	-	-	CASSLLWDKRGSKVYNEQFF
15	TRBV4-1	TRBJ2-1	-	-	CASSQREGGGNEQFF
15	TRBV7-9	TRBJ1-1	few	-	CASSPTTVERTEAFF
13	TRBV29-1	TRBJ2-7	-	-	CSVVTSSSYEQYF
13	TRBV10-3	TRBJ2-5	-	-	CAIEDGGNNEQYF
13	TRBV7-9	TRBJ2-3	many	-	CASSPLQENTQYF
15	TRBV11-2	TRBJ2-1	-	-	CASSLTGTFNNEQFF
14	TRBV27	TRBJ1-4	-	-	CASSLVGFGEKLFF
12	TRBV6-2/TRBV6-3	TRBJ2-1	few	-	CASGDFRHEQFF
16	TRBV27	TRBJ2-1	-	TRBD1	CASRGQGASSYNEQFF
15	TRBV29-1	TRBJ2-1	-	-	CNVSGGQQIYNEQFF
13	TRBV25-1	TRBJ2-1	-	TRBD2	CASRGEGWNEQFF
20	TRBV4-2	-	-	TRBD2	CASSHPFRTSGDTAQETQYF
18	TRBV30	TRBJ2-1	-	TRBD2	CAWSVSLAGASSYNEQFF
14	TRBV7-2	TRBJ2-1	many	-	CASSDRLKSNEQFF
15	TRBV6-6	TRBJ1-2	-	TRBD1	CASSYSDRGFYGYTF
14	TRBV10-3	TRBJ2-1	-	-	CTIGVQAKNNEQFF
12	TRBV7-2	TRBJ1-1	-	-	CASGILRTEAFF